A single T cell receptor beta chain is shown here with its context. The antigen it recognizes is unknown. The sample holds no much larger clone one base away, and base qualities are not on file. V is cut by 6 bases and J by 0 bases, and the space between the germline ends is 13 bases. According to the germline V gene, CDR1 reads MNHNS and CDR2 reads SASEGT. The cysteine opens and the phenylalanine closes a CDR3 of 15 amino acids. Only the CDR3 DNA is retained, 45 bases long and in frame from the first base. The data stem from a study of cytomegalovirus exposure and HLA in healthy donors (dated by TCRdb to about 2017). As for the study more broadly: An earlier analysis of 550 to 700 of the donors reported 250 to 350 Gb of sequence data and roughly 100 million unique TCR beta sequences from about 179 million T cells. The study aimed to test whether signatures of past pathogen exposure could be identified by cataloging public T cell receptors. Because of strong linkage in the cohort, roughly five DR-DQ haplotypes were treated as single units for association and clustering. An earlier analysis of some 600 of the donors applied high-throughput TCR beta sequencing to assess whether each TCR beta V gene segment acted as functional or pseudogenic. Among the roughly 370 genotyped donors, around 81% belonged to the genetic ancestry cluster associated with self-reported Caucasian donors. Donor age, sex, ethnicity and CMV serostatus were collected together with the repertoire data. In a later genetic analysis, genome-wide SNP genotypes for about three fifths of the 666 donors were used, and that subset was treated as a discovery cohort. Every discovery cohort repertoire had been produced on one sequencing platform. High-throughput TCR immunosequencing, statistical association of individual TCRs with disease status, and machine learning were combined to predict cytomegalovirus infection status. The number of typed donors differed by locus: roughly 629-640 for A, B, C, DRB1 and DQB1; 522 for DQA1; approximately 600 for DPA1; and some 470 for DPB1. Among about 370 genotyped donors of the cohort, an average of approximately 220,000 unique TCR beta nucleotide sequences was sequenced per donor, of which roughly 17% were non-productive. The study used immunosequencing to profile the T cell repertoires of hundreds of subjects and linked those repertoires to cytomegalovirus serostatus. A later analysis re-analyzed previously published TCR beta repertoires from 666 donors and added high-resolution HLA genotyping to study TCR occurrence patterns. Rather than drawing on any new phenotypic data, the later analysis identified candidate immune exposures from TCR beta sequences and the way those sequences occurred across donors. Both class I and class II loci were covered by HLA typing, at four-digit resolution. About 280 gigabases of sequencing data and roughly 80 million unique TCR sequences made up an early release that covered 640 HLA-typed donors. In addition to the first cohort of around 670 subjects, a separate validation cohort of approximately 110 different subjects was used.

The cohort comprised hundreds of healthy bone marrow donors. All cohort members were sampled while nominally healthy, although unrecorded immune exposures were likely present. The donor tested CMV seronegative and was one of the 352 seronegative cohort members. A peripheral blood sample was collected from each donor, and TCR beta sequencing was performed on peripheral blood mononuclear cells. The Qiagen DNeasy Blood Extraction Kit was used to extract genomic DNA from the blood cell samples. The protocol used for the library was the immunoSEQ multiplex PCR assay. The multiplex PCR relied on a mix of 60 forward primers for TCR Vbeta segments and 13 reverse primers for TCR Jbeta segments. A multiplex PCR assay on genomic DNA amplified the CDR3 region of rearranged TCR beta genes. Amplified TCR beta libraries were sequenced as 87-base-pair reads on the Illumina HiSeq System. Per the authors' processing: A later analysis counted about 80 million unique TCR beta chains across the 650 to 800 repertoires, and some 11 million of these chains were shared by at least two donors. Raw reads were error-corrected and collapsed into unique sequences with a nearest-neighbor algorithm that merged closely related sequences to remove PCR and sequencing errors. V, D and J gene segments were assigned by aligning CDR3 sequences to IMGT reference sequences. For a sequence to be retained, a match of at least six nucleotides was required to both a V gene segment and a J gene segment. A rearrangement counted as productive if the CDR3 had no stop codons and remained in frame with V and J, and every other rearrangement counted as non-productive. Following IMGT convention, CDR3 was defined as the stretch from the second conserved V-encoded cysteine up to the conserved J-encoded phenylalanine. In an earlier analysis of approximately 500 of the donors, sequences lacking an unambiguous match to a single V gene segment were excluded. In an earlier analysis of 587 of the donors, V segments were called functional above 56.7% productive rearrangements and were called segregating when the between-donor standard deviation exceeded 5%. A statistical classification framework was built for diagnosing cytomegalovirus status from the catalog of TCR beta chain sequences. A later analysis assigned V and J genes by comparing TCR nucleotide sequences with IMGT/GENE-DB human TR gene sequences. A later analysis assigned CDR3 sequences and most-parsimonious VDJ recombination scenarios with the TCRdist pipeline. In a later analysis, every TCR beta chain was defined by the combination of its CDR3 amino acid sequence and its V-gene family, and reads without a unique V-gene family were dropped. As a way to deal with suspected cross-contamination and a sequencing artifact, a later analysis dropped 500 to 700 nucleotide sequences that were highly shared and had low generation probability. In a later analysis, a clonal expansion index for each public chain was calculated from normalized within-repertoire ranks of inferred template counts. A later analysis computed generation probabilities with a VDJ recombination model fitted to out-of-frame rearrangements, and checked the results against IGoR. A later analysis scored TCR-TCR, TCR-HLA and TCR-CMV co-occurrence with hypergeometric tests, applying a repertoire-size bias correction to TCR pairs. In a later analysis, false discovery rates were estimated by permuting HLA or CMV assignments 20 times. In a later analysis, co-occurring TCRs were grouped using DBSCAN, with TCRdist sequence similarity added in when clustering inside HLA-allele-positive subsets. Repertoires with fewer than 30,000 or more than 120,000 public chains, plus five repertoires with anomalous nucleotide sharing, were excluded from co-occurrence clustering. Entries here come from immuneACCESS through TCRdb and include only in-frame sequences with V and J called. Some clones fail to appear in such tables; in the studies checked, an unresolved V gene covers under half of the shortfall, and the cause of the remainder is unknown. The V and J calls and clone size are taken from that table; D and trimming were inferred from the DNA. This sample lists around 120,000 clones; about 80% were detected once. 2.7% of the sample lies in the top ten.

Broad study findings and their caveats: Immune exposure information for the cohort was limited to CMV serostatus. Across donors, most TCR sequences were observed very rarely, whereas some public TCRs were present in many individuals. In vitro tests confirmed that three of the cytomegalovirus-associated TCR beta chains recognize cytomegalovirus antigens. In a later genetic analysis, fewer N-insertions in productive TCRs were reported among donors in an Asian-associated ancestry cluster than the roughly 640-donor mean. According to the authors, the approach could potentially be generalized to other disease states and immunological phenotypes. The 87-base-pair reads could not distinguish some IMGT-functional V segments, including TRBV6-2 and TRBV6-3, so those segments were excluded. At a false discovery rate of 0.05, a later analysis linked around 17,000 TCR beta sequences to specific HLA alleles. According to a later analysis, most CMV-associated TCR beta chains appeared to be HLA-restricted, and the HLA associations seemed to be driven largely by CMV exposure. In a later analysis, TCR association rates were found to vary across HLA loci, with the most associated TCRs seen for DRB1 alleles and the fewest for HLA-C alleles. Presence/absence analyses assumed roughly uniform sequencing depth across donors, an assumption that may not hold. A further reported finding was that TCR beta sequences accurately predicted the HLA-A and HLA-B alleles for most subjects in the first cohort. In a later genetic analysis, a missense DCLRE1C variant was associated with V-gene and J-gene trimming of TCR beta chains, and the association was replicated in an independent cohort. In an earlier analysis of 587 of the donors, most TCR beta V segments appeared in productive rearrangements about 87% or about 30% of the time, broadly matching IMGT annotations. The classifier was reported to diagnose cytomegalovirus status with high specificity and sensitivity in both the original cohort and the validation cohort. Because HLA typing was unavailable for some donors at each locus, only the typed subset was used in association tests. Because counts were too low, about 18 rarely observed V segments, including chromosome 9 orphons, were excluded from the earlier analysis of some 540 of the donors. The cohort was sequenced for TCR beta chains only, and without alpha or paired-chain data the features that could be detected were limited. In the study, around 150 TCR beta chains were listed as associated with cytomegalovirus. A cluster of highly shared sequence variants was judged likely to be a technical artifact of the sequencing pipeline. Correlated functional status among segregating V segments might reflect linkage disequilibrium, but an unknown experimental factor could not be ruled out. A later analysis reported that several top co-occurrence clusters appeared linked to parvovirus B19, influenza, CMV and Epstein-Barr virus. Assigning TCR associations to individual alleles was difficult when HLA alleles, especially DR and DQ, strongly co-occurred. Compared with equally common non-associated chains, HLA-associated TCR beta chains in a later analysis were more clonally expanded and had lower generation probabilities.

The chain joins TRBV6-1 to TRBJ2-3; TRBD1 is a possible D gene, resting on 6 matching bases. The receptor was derived from a boy between 2 and 10 years old in good health and CMV-seronegative. The sample consisted of PBMCs. The DNA reads as follows: TGTGCCAGCAGCCGGACAGAAGGTAGCACAGATACGCAGTATTTT. This codes for CASSRTEGSTDTQYF.